This TCR beta chain was identified during a study of blood T cell repertoires in COVID-19. Study-level background: Italy, Spain and the United States were the sources of the convalescent and acute COVID-19 samples. The analysed material was cDNA or gDNA that came from T cells, B-cell-depleted T cells, or PBMCs.

Individuals aged roughly 18 to 90 years were recruited from roughly 23 US areas. Categorization into cohorts depended on clinical history that participants reported. V was shortened by 9 bases and J by 5 bases, with 20 bases between the two germline ends. CDR1 is MNHEY, CDR2 SVGAGI, per germline. The CDR3 has 15 residues. Sequenced by immunoSEQ multiplex PCR; TCRdb stores in-frame clones only, minus some. Here the sample spans roughly 260,000 clones, roughly 80% being singletons. The sequencing input was PBMCs or T cells enriched from blood (not recorded which). This clonotype was sampled from a woman aged 40 to 50 who had been exposed to COVID-19. The rearrangement links TRBV6-5 to TRBJ1-5; D perhaps matches TRBD1 (6 bases). CDR3 coding DNA: TGTGCCAGTTCGCAGGGGTCTGGAGAGCATCAGCCCCAGCATTTT. Its translation: CASSQGSGEHQPQHF.